This is a list of T cell receptor beta chains from one sample in a study of regulatory T cells in long-lasting Graves disease. TCRdb passed the multiplex PCR reads through MiXCR, listing each CDR3 protein once. The sample records about 560,000 distinct CDR3 sequences, more than 15% being singletons. The sample was also linked to a second study, of T cells in Graves' hyperthyroidism and ophthalmopathy.

The specimen comprised peripheral blood mononuclear cells (PBMCs), sampled at new diagnosis, from a patient treated with antithyroid drugs. The source is a man aged 18-30 years with Graves disease. Each CDR3 is given with its conserved first and last residue. D genes are given only for firm matches. Expanded clones get a size class; other rows say once, few or many, or leave the size out.

cdr3_nt: TGTGCCAGCAGCCAAAGCGGGGGCGCAGCAAAACTGTTTTTT
cdr3_aa: CASSQSGGAAKLFF
clone_size: many
d_call: -
j_call: TRBJ1-4
v_call: TRBV28

cdr3_nt: TGTGCCAGCAGCGGGAGCGGGAAGGACATTCAGTACTTC
cdr3_aa: CASSGSGKDIQYF
clone_size: many
d_call: TRBD2
j_call: TRBJ2-4
v_call: TRBV13

cdr3_nt: TGTGCCAGCTCCTCCCGCGGCGTTGAGCAGTTCTTC
cdr3_aa: CASSSRGVEQFF
clone_size: many
d_call: -
j_call: TRBJ2-1
v_call: TRBV18

cdr3_nt: TGCAGTGCTAGTCGGCGGGACAGGGACCAGCCCCAGCATTTT
cdr3_aa: CSASRRDRDQPQHF
clone_size: -
d_call: TRBD1
j_call: TRBJ1-5
v_call: TRBV20-1

cdr3_nt: TGCGCCAGCAGCTTGGATCAGCCTGATGAGCAGTACTTC
cdr3_aa: CASSLDQPDEQYF
clone_size: many
d_call: -
j_call: TRBJ2-7
v_call: TRBV5-1

cdr3_nt: TGCAGTGCTAGAGGGGGCCCGAACACTGAAGCTTTCTTT
cdr3_aa: CSARGGPNTEAFF
clone_size: many
d_call: -
j_call: TRBJ1-1
v_call: TRBV20-1

cdr3_nt: TGTGCCAGCAGCCAAGAAAGAACAGGACGGGGTGGCTACACCTTC
cdr3_aa: CASSQERTGRGGYTF
clone_size: few
d_call: -
j_call: TRBJ1-2
v_call: TRBV3-1

cdr3_nt: TGTGCCAGCAGGGCTAGCGGGAGAGTGAGCGGGGAGCTGTTTTTT
cdr3_aa: CASRASGRVSGELFF
clone_size: few
d_call: TRBD2
j_call: TRBJ2-2
v_call: TRBV12-3/TRBV12-4

cdr3_nt: TGTGCCAGCACCGTAGCTGAGACCCAGTACTTC
cdr3_aa: CASTVAETQYF
clone_size: many
d_call: -
j_call: TRBJ2-5
v_call: TRBV2

cdr3_nt: TGTGCCAGTAGTATTATCCCGAGCGGGATCTCCTACAATGAGCAGTTCTTC
cdr3_aa: CASSIIPSGISYNEQFF
clone_size: -
d_call: TRBD2
j_call: TRBJ2-1
v_call: TRBV19

cdr3_nt: TGTGCCAGCAGGCAGGCTGTACGCACAGATACGCAGTATTTT
cdr3_aa: CASRQAVRTDTQYF
clone_size: many
d_call: -
j_call: TRBJ2-3
v_call: TRBV12-3/TRBV12-4

cdr3_nt: TGTGCCAGCAGCCCCGGCAGTTATTCTAACTATGGCTACACCTTC
cdr3_aa: CASSPGSYSNYGYTF
clone_size: -
d_call: -
j_call: TRBJ1-2
v_call: TRBV7-3

cdr3_nt: TGCAGTGCTAGAATAGGATTTGACGAAGAGACCCAGTACTTC
cdr3_aa: CSARIGFDEETQYF
clone_size: few
d_call: -
j_call: TRBJ2-5
v_call: TRBV20-1

cdr3_nt: TGTGCCAGTAGTCCGAAGACAGGACTCTACGAGCAGTACTTC
cdr3_aa: CASSPKTGLYEQYF
clone_size: few
d_call: -
j_call: TRBJ2-7
v_call: TRBV19

cdr3_nt: TGTGCCAGCAGTAATTACAGAGCAATTGAAGCTTTCTTT
cdr3_aa: CASSNYRAIEAFF
clone_size: many
d_call: -
j_call: TRBJ1-1
v_call: TRBV3-1

cdr3_nt: TGTGCCAGCAGCATTCTGCCCGGGACAGGGAAAAATCAGCCCCAGCATTTT
cdr3_aa: CASSILPGTGKNQPQHF
clone_size: few
d_call: TRBD1
j_call: TRBJ1-5
v_call: TRBV7-2

cdr3_nt: TGTGCCAGCAGTTACTGGACAGGGGGAAGCACTGAAGCTTTCTTT
cdr3_aa: CASSYWTGGSTEAFF
clone_size: -
d_call: TRBD1
j_call: TRBJ1-1
v_call: TRBV6-2/TRBV6-3

cdr3_nt: TGTGCCAGCAGTTTAAGTGGGAGGGTTCAGCCCCAGCATTTT
cdr3_aa: CASSLSGRVQPQHF
clone_size: many
d_call: -
j_call: TRBJ1-5
v_call: TRBV28

cdr3_nt: TGTGCCAGCAGCTTACGACAGGGGGCCCATGGGGGCTACACCTTC
cdr3_aa: CASSLRQGAHGGYTF
clone_size: many
d_call: TRBD1
j_call: TRBJ1-2
v_call: TRBV11-2

cdr3_nt: TGTGCCAGCAAAAATCGGGGTGAGGAGACCCAGTACTTC
cdr3_aa: CASKNRGEETQYF
clone_size: many
d_call: -
j_call: TRBJ2-5
v_call: TRBV11-2

cdr3_nt: TGTGCCAGCAGCCCGGATCGGAGGAACTACGAGCAGTACTTC
cdr3_aa: CASSPDRRNYEQYF
clone_size: -
d_call: -
j_call: TRBJ2-7
v_call: TRBV7-9

cdr3_nt: TGTGCCAGCAGTGAAGCGGGTGGGGCGGCATTCGTAAAGACCCAGTACTTC
cdr3_aa: CASSEAGGAAFVKTQYF
clone_size: few
d_call: -
j_call: TRBJ2-5
v_call: TRBV6-1

cdr3_nt: TGTGCCAGCTCACCACTCGGGGGCGGCACTGAAGCTTTCTTT
cdr3_aa: CASSPLGGGTEAFF
clone_size: many
d_call: -
j_call: TRBJ1-1
v_call: TRBV18

cdr3_nt: TGTGCCAGCTCACCTGGGACACCGAGAAACACCATATATTTT
cdr3_aa: CASSPGTPRNTIYF
clone_size: few
d_call: -
j_call: TRBJ1-3
v_call: TRBV18

cdr3_nt: TGCGCCAGCAGCTTCACTGGGGAAGTCAATGGCTACACCTTC
cdr3_aa: CASSFTGEVNGYTF
clone_size: few
d_call: -
j_call: TRBJ1-2
v_call: TRBV5-1

cdr3_nt: TGCAGTGCTAGAGCGACGGTCCACGGCGAGCAGTACTTC
cdr3_aa: CSARATVHGEQYF
clone_size: few
d_call: -
j_call: TRBJ2-7
v_call: TRBV20-1

cdr3_nt: TGTGCCGGGAACTACGGGGGCATGAACACTGAAGCTTTCTTT
cdr3_aa: CAGNYGGMNTEAFF
clone_size: many
d_call: -
j_call: TRBJ1-1
v_call: TRBV6-1

cdr3_nt: TGTGCCACCAGTGATTTGAACGAGACAACAAACAATGAGCAGTTCTTC
cdr3_aa: CATSDLNETTNNEQFF
clone_size: many
d_call: -
j_call: TRBJ2-1
v_call: TRBV24-1

cdr3_nt: TGTGCCAGCAGCCGTCAGGGGGGCGGAGAGACCCAGTACTTC
cdr3_aa: CASSRQGGGETQYF
clone_size: many
d_call: -
j_call: TRBJ2-5
v_call: TRBV7-3

cdr3_nt: TGTGCCAGCATGGGACAGGGGAGCGCCTACGAGCAGTACTTC
cdr3_aa: CASMGQGSAYEQYF
clone_size: many
d_call: TRBD1
j_call: TRBJ2-7
v_call: TRBV12-3/TRBV12-4

cdr3_nt: TGTGCCAGCAGAGACAGGGGGCATCAGCCCCAGCATTTT
cdr3_aa: CASRDRGHQPQHF
clone_size: few
d_call: TRBD1
j_call: TRBJ1-5
v_call: TRBV3-1

cdr3_nt: TGTGCCAGCAGTGTTGTAGGGGACGAGCAGTACTTC
cdr3_aa: CASSVVGDEQYF
clone_size: many
d_call: -
j_call: TRBJ2-7
v_call: TRBV6-1

cdr3_nt: TGTGCCAGCAGCTCGGGGACTAGCGGGATCGGAGTAGGGTACGAGCAGTACTTC
cdr3_aa: CASSSGTSGIGVGYEQYF
clone_size: -
d_call: TRBD2
j_call: TRBJ2-7
v_call: TRBV5-6

cdr3_nt: TGTGCCAGCAGTTTAGGGGGACAGGGGGCCCAGCCCCAGCATTTT
cdr3_aa: CASSLGGQGAQPQHF
clone_size: few
d_call: TRBD1
j_call: TRBJ1-5
v_call: TRBV27

cdr3_nt: TGCGCCAGCAGCTTCGGGGGGGAGCGGAGGAACTACGAGCAGTACTTC
cdr3_aa: CASSFGGERRNYEQYF
clone_size: few
d_call: TRBD2
j_call: TRBJ2-7
v_call: TRBV5-1

cdr3_nt: TGTGCCATCAGTGAGTGGCAGATACAAGAGACCCAGTACTTC
cdr3_aa: CAISEWQIQETQYF
clone_size: -
d_call: -
j_call: TRBJ2-5
v_call: TRBV10-3

cdr3_nt: TGTGCCAGCAGCCCACCGAACACTGAAGCTTTCTTT
cdr3_aa: CASSPPNTEAFF
clone_size: many
d_call: -
j_call: TRBJ1-1
v_call: TRBV18

cdr3_nt: TGTGCCAGTAGTATAGATCACGGGGGTTTGAATGAGCAGTTCTTC
cdr3_aa: CASSIDHGGLNEQFF
clone_size: -
d_call: -
j_call: TRBJ2-1
v_call: TRBV19

cdr3_nt: TGCAGTGCGAAAGAGGACCTAGACACAGATACGCAGTATTTT
cdr3_aa: CSAKEDLDTDTQYF
clone_size: many
d_call: -
j_call: TRBJ2-3
v_call: TRBV20-1

cdr3_nt: TGTGCCAGCAGCTTATGGACTAGCGAGCACACAGATACGCAGTATTTT
cdr3_aa: CASSLWTSEHTDTQYF
clone_size: many
d_call: TRBD2
j_call: TRBJ2-3
v_call: TRBV7-2

cdr3_nt: TGTGCCAGTAGTACAATAGCGACCCACTTGAAGGAGACCCAGTACTTC
cdr3_aa: CASSTIATHLKETQYF
clone_size: few
d_call: -
j_call: TRBJ2-5
v_call: TRBV19

cdr3_nt: TGCGCCAGCAGCGGCGCCGGGACTAGCGGAACAGATACGCAGTATTTT
cdr3_aa: CASSGAGTSGTDTQYF
clone_size: many
d_call: TRBD2
j_call: TRBJ2-3
v_call: TRBV5-1

cdr3_nt: TGTGCCAGCACCCCGATGGGAGCTCAGCCTTTGACACCCCTCCACTTT
cdr3_aa: CASTPMGAQPLTPLHF
clone_size: few
d_call: -
j_call: TRBJ1-6
v_call: TRBV27

cdr3_nt: TGTGCCAGCAGCGAAGGGACTAGCGGACAAGAGACCCAGTACTTC
cdr3_aa: CASSEGTSGQETQYF
clone_size: many
d_call: TRBD2
j_call: TRBJ2-5
v_call: TRBV11-2

cdr3_nt: TGCGCCAGCAGTGAGTGGGGCTCAGATACGCAGTATTTT
cdr3_aa: CASSEWGSDTQYF
clone_size: many
d_call: -
j_call: TRBJ2-3
v_call: TRBV10-1

cdr3_nt: TGTGCCAGCAGCGTAGGGGGGGCCGTCAGTCAGCCCCAGCATTTT
cdr3_aa: CASSVGGAVSQPQHF
clone_size: few
d_call: -
j_call: TRBJ1-5
v_call: TRBV9

cdr3_nt: TGTGCCAGCACCATTACAGGGACGAACACTGAAGCTTTCTTT
cdr3_aa: CASTITGTNTEAFF
clone_size: many
d_call: -
j_call: TRBJ1-1
v_call: TRBV25-1

cdr3_nt: TGTGCCAGCAGCCAAGGTGGGCTAGCGTTGGATGAGCAGTTCTTC
cdr3_aa: CASSQGGLALDEQFF
clone_size: -
d_call: -
j_call: TRBJ2-1
v_call: TRBV4-2

cdr3_nt: TGTGCCAGCAGTCCGGAGGGCTATGGCTACACCTTC
cdr3_aa: CASSPEGYGYTF
clone_size: -
d_call: -
j_call: TRBJ1-2
v_call: TRBV12-3/TRBV12-4

cdr3_nt: TGTGCCAGCAGCACAGAAAACACTGAAGCTTTCTTT
cdr3_aa: CASSTENTEAFF
clone_size: -
d_call: -
j_call: TRBJ1-1
v_call: TRBV7-9

cdr3_nt: TGTGCCAGCAGCTTGGGGACCCAAGGGGCTAATGAAAAACTGTTTTTT
cdr3_aa: CASSLGTQGANEKLFF
clone_size: -
d_call: -
j_call: TRBJ1-4
v_call: TRBV11-2

cdr3_nt: TGCGCCAGCAGCTTGGACGGCCAGCAGACCCAGTACTTC
cdr3_aa: CASSLDGQQTQYF
clone_size: few
d_call: -
j_call: TRBJ2-5
v_call: TRBV5-1

cdr3_nt: TGCGCCAGCAGCTTAGGGCTGGACGCAGTCTCGAACTATGGCTACACCTTC
cdr3_aa: CASSLGLDAVSNYGYTF
clone_size: -
d_call: -
j_call: TRBJ1-2
v_call: TRBV5-1

cdr3_nt: TGTGCCAGCAGCTGGGAACTAGAGGGCTCCTACGAGCAGTACTTC
cdr3_aa: CASSWELEGSYEQYF
clone_size: many
d_call: -
j_call: TRBJ2-7
v_call: TRBV7-8